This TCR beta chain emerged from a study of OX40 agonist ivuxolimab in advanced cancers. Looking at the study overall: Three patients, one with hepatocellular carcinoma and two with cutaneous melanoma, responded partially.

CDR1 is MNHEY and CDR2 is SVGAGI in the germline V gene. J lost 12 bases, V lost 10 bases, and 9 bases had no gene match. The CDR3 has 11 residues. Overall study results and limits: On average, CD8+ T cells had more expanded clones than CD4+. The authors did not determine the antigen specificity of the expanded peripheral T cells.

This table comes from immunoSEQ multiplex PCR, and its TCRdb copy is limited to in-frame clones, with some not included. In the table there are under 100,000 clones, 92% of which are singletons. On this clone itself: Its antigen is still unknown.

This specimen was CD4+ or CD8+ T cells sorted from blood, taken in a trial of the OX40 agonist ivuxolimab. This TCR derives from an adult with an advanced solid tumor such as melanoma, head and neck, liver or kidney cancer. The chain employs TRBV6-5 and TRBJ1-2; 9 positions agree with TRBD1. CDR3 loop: CAIGQGSLHTF. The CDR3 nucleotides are TGTGCCATCGGACAGGGGAGCCTACACACCTTC.